This T cell receptor beta chain stems from a study of beta chain features in type 1 diabetes (dated by TCRdb to the late 2010s). At the level of the whole study: Mean age, gender distribution, total cell number and subset yield did not differ between patients and healthy donors. Across all samples, 107,917,701 sorted cells were examined, and cell number per subset correlated strongly with RNA yield. Regulatory and stem cell-like memory subsets were obtained from only 8 patients and about eight healthy donors, while naive and central memory subsets were obtained from all 30 or so donors. In the study, TCRB repertoires of sorted circulating CD4+ T cell subsets from recently diagnosed type 1 diabetes patients were compared with those of matched healthy donors. Results the study describes overall, beyond this receptor: Because cDNA rather than genomic DNA was sequenced, highly expressing activated cells could have been over-represented, although no difference in activation and CD3 levels was found between groups. Naive, central memory and regulatory TCRB repertoires appeared to be more alike among patients than among healthy donors. Patients with type 1 diabetes made fewer insertions and deleted more nucleotides at VDJ recombination sites, implying thymic rearrangement abnormalities. Type 1 diabetes patients showed a moderate but significant shortening of TCRB CDR3 length in all four CD4+ subsets. Because the HLA sub-analyses included only small numbers of individuals, any influence of HLA type on TCRB rearrangement was left unresolved. Shorter templates might be favored by PCR, yet because patient and control samples were amplified and corrected together, any such skew would affect both groups equally.

Each donor gave one peripheral blood draw, approximately 110 mL on average, collected into heparinised tubes. Using a panel that included CD45RO, CCR7, CD25, CD127, CD95 and CD27, naive, central memory, regulatory and stem cell-like memory CD4+ T cells were sorted on a BD FACSAria II. A purity above 95% was achieved for all sorted populations. Right away, PBMCs were isolated by Lymphoprep density gradient centrifugation and were stained directly, with no culture step. To minimize batch effects, samples were stained and sorted in pairs, one healthy donor with one patient per experiment. Via the germline V gene, CDR1 is SGHTA and CDR2 FQGNSA. Inclusive of the bounding cysteine and phenylalanine, the CDR3 is 18 residues long. CDR3 DNA only is kept here, 54 bases in frame from base 1. V has 2 bases trimmed and J has 4 bases trimmed; junction bases matching no gene number 12. This clone was seen more than once but under ten times. The specificity of this receptor is unknown. One base away there is no much larger clone; base qualities are not given.

The High Capacity cDNA Reverse Transcription Kit was used to reverse transcribe all of the isolated RNA, meaning that expressed TCRB transcripts were what got sequenced. Deep immunoSEQ sequencing was applied to naive, central memory and regulatory T cell samples, giving an average of roughly 3.5 million total reads per sample. Sorted cells were lysed in RLT buffer and RNA was extracted with DNase-treated RNeasy Micro or Mini kits, depending on cell number. Each cell subset was processed separately to prevent cross-contamination, with patient and healthy donor samples processed together. The immunoSEQ multiplex PCR was used to amplify TCRB sequences from cDNA, generating 87-bp fragments that spanned the CDR3 region. Sequencing of the amplicons was done on the Illumina HiSeq platform. As for the original processing: Synthetic template baselines were used to correct PCR bias computationally, reads within Hamming distance 2 were collapsed, and singletons that could not be merged were discarded. Reads were aligned to IMGT to assign V, D and J genes, CDR3 length, and insertions or deletions at six rearrangement sites. Within each subset, clonotype counts were normalized to sorted cell number, and only after that were true diversity and Gini coefficients computed with the tcR R package. The overlap coefficient, calculated on TCRB nucleotide sequences, was used to measure repertoire sharing. Out-of-frame TCRB sequences from naive cells were analyzed as a proxy for the pre-selection repertoire. In TCRdb, the immuneACCESS table is reduced to in-frame sequences with V and J assigned. These tables do not hold every clone; where another copy was compared, an unresolved V gene accounts for under half, and the others remain unexplained. V and J calls and clone size are copied from that table; D and trimming were computed from the DNA. For this sample there are more than 250,000 clones; roughly 20% appear just once. The ten largest account for less than 0.03% of the sample.

The TCR originated in a woman aged 35 to 49 with type 1 diabetes. The rearranged chain carries TRBV7-2 and TRBJ2-5; 11 bases in the junction line up with TRBD2. Sequenced input: naive CD4+ T cells from blood. This specimen's cell subset or site label, interpreted: true naive CD4+ T cells. The nucleotide sequence is TGTGCCAGCAGCTTACTAGCGGGAGGAAAGGGGGCAAGAGAGACCCAGTACTTC. It specifies CASSLLAGGKGARETQYF.